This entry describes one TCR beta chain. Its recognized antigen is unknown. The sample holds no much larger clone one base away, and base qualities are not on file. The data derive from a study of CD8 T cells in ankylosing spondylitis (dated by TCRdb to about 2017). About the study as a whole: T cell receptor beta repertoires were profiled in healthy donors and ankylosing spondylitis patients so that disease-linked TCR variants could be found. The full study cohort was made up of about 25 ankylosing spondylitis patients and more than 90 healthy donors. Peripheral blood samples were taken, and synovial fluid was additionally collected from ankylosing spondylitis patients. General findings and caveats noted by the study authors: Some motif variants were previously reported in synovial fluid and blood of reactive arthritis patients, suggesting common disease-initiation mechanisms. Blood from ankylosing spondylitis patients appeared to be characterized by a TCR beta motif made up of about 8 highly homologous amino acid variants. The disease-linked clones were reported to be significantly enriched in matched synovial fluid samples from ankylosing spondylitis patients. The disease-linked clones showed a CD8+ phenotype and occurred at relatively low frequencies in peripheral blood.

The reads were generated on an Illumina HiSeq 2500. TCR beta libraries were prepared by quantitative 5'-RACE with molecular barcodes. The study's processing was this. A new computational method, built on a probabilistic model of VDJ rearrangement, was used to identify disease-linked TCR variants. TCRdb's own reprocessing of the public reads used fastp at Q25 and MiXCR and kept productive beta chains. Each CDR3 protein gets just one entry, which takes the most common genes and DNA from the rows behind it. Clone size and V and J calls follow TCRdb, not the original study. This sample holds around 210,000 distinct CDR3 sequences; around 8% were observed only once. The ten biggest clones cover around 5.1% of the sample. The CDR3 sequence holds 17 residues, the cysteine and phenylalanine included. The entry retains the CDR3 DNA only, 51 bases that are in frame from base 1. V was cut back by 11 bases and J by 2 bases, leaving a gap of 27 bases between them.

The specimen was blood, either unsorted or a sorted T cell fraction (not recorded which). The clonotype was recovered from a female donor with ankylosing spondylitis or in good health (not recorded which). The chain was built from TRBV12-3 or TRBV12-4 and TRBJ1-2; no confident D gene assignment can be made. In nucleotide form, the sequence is TGTGCCCTCTGTTCCTCCGACGGCGCTTTTACAAACTATGGCTACACCTTC. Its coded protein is CALCSSDGAFTNYGYTF.